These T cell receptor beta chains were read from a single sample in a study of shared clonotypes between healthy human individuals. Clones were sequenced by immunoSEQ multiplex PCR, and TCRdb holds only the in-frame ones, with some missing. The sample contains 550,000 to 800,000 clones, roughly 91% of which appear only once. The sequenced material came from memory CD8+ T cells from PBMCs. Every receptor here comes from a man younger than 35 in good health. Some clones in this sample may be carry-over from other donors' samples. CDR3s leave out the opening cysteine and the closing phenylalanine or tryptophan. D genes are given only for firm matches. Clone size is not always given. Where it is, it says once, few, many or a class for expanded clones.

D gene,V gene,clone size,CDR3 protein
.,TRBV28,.,ASSSPRRQTRANYGYT
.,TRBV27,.,ASSTYRENIQY
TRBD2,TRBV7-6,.,ASSFGTSGGYNEQF
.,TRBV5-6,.,ASSLNSYEQY
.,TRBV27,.,ASSSYTGGQPQH
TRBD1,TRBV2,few,ASSAGQGRDEKLF
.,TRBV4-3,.,ASSPRTRDGQF
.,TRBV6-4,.,ARPVGEQF
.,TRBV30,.,AWRWGRGNTEAF
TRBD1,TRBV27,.,ASSTTGGRQPQH
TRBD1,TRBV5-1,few,ASSEPGQGNTEAF
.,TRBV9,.,ASSPGVRAPETQY
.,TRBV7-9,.,ASRLATNEQF
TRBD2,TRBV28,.,ASSLDLAGASNEQF
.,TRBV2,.,ASSEAATTYQETQY
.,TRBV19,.,ASSRDYPAGELF
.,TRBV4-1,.,ASSHEQRTGNTIY
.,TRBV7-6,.,ASSGQGPTNEKLF
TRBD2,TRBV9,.,ASSGTSGPVPTQY
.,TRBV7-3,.,ASRQNVHYRGLPPGANVLT
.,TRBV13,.,ASSLGPGEQY
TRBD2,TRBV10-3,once,AIGMGGRATDTQY
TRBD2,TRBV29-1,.,SVDQGGDTGELF
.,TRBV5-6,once,ASRGAGFQETQY
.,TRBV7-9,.,ASSLPLNTEAF
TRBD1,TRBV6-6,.,ASSYHRTGDGYT
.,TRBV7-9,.,ASSLGFSDIGLNEQF
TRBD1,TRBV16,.,ASSQPGQGQDEQF
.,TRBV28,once,ASSLKSLGTEAF
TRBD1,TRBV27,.,ASSLGRGFNEQY
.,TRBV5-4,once,ASSLVQGNEAF
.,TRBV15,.,ATSAKHRPTEAF
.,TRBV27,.,ASKDSIGAGELF
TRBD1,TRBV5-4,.,ASSLEETGANYEQY
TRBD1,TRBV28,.,ASRRGQGRTDTQY
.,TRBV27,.,ASSGSSYNEQF
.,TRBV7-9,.,ASSSRGGTEAF
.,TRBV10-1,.,ASSEAAGRADTQY
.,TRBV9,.,ASSVDQGRAADTQY
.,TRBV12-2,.,ASRLKSCGRQPYEQY
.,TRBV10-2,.,ATMNRVDSGNTIY
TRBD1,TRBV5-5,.,ASSLYSSTGQGYGYT
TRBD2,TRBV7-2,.,ASSLLAGGTYEQY
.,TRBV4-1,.,ASSQDPDSREY
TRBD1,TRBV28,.,ASSYPRQGNTEAF
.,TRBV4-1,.,ASSQPTANSNQPQH
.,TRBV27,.,ASSSMGPVLSSYEQY
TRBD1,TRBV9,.,ASSPGTGEMETQY
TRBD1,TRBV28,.,ASSRRGLGNTEAF
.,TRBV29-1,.,SVGQLARGGYNEQF
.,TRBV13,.,ASSWGRRDNEQF
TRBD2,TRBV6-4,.,ASSDLPCSGRPPYEQY
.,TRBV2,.,ASSDTYRTVSYEQY
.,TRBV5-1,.,ASSTTVTDTQY
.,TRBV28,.,ASSLLRTLTHNYGYT